Following are 5 T cell receptor beta chains from one sample sequenced in a study of graft-versus-host responses after intestinal transplantation. The protocol was immunoSEQ multiplex PCR, while the TCRdb copy is restricted to in-frame clones and leaves out a portion. This sample has 8,000 to 9,000 clones, with more than 30% found just once. The specimen was alloreactive CD4+ T cells from a mixed lymphocyte reaction culture, collected before intestinal transplant. The subset is: CFSE-low proliferating T cells sorted from approximately 6-day pre-transplant mixed lymphocyte reaction (GvH or HvG direction). The receptors originated from a human patient who received an intestinal transplant.

This clone was found a few times. J is TRBJ2-3 and V is TRBV5-4, with TRBD2 matching over 9 bases. V was clipped by 4 bases and J by 4 bases; unmatched bases: 10. CDR1 and CDR2 (germline): SGHNT, YYREEE (reference sequence). This CDR3 comprises 16 residues. CDR3 sequence: CASSQPAGGSADTQYF. CDR3 DNA sequence: TGTGCCAGCAGCCAACCAGCGGGGGGATCGGCAGATACGCAGTATTTT.

This clone was seen more than once but under ten times. The V and J genes are TRBV10-1 and TRBJ2-2; tentatively, D is TRBD1 (6 bases). Deletions cut 2 bases from V and 3 bases from J, with 13 bases between. The CDR3 totals 16 residues. Germline CDR1 WNHNN, CDR2 SYGVQD (reference sequence). Here the CDR3 reads CASSERENRDTGELFF. DNA for the CDR3: TGCGCCAGCAGTGAGAGGGAAAACAGGGACACCGGGGAGCTGTTTTTT.

This clone rates as medium-sized. CDR3 nucleotide sequence: TGCGCCAGCAGCCCAGGATCCCGAGTCGAAAAACTGTTTTTT. Translated, it gives CASSPGSRVEKLFF. J is TRBJ1-4 and V is TRBV4-1, with D hard to call. The CDR3 runs 14 residues. Germline values: CDR1 MGHRA, CDR2 YSYEKL. V was cut by 4 bases and J by 8 bases, with 14 bases left in between.

The chain employs TRBV18 and TRBJ2-2, with a weak D call TRBD1 (6 bases). The V end lost 6 bases, the J end lost 2 bases, and 13 bases lay between the germline ends. The CDR3 runs to 15 residues. Looked up from germline, CDR1 is KGHSH and CDR2 is LQKENI. CDR3 in amino acids: CASSPDSFNTGELFF. The DNA for the CDR3 is TGTGCCAGCTCTCCGGACAGCTTCAACACCGGGGAGCTGTTTTTT. Filled out from reference TRBV18 and TRBJ2-2, the complete variable domain reads NAGVMQNPRHLVRRRGQEARLRCSPMKGHSHVYWYRQLPEEGLKFMVYLQKENIIDESGMPKERFSAEFPKEGPSILRIQQVVRGDSAAYFCASSPDSFNTGELFFGEGSRLTVL.

The chain carries TRBV7-8 and TRBJ2-2; tentatively, D is TRBD2 (5 bases). Germline V gives CDR1 SGHVS, CDR2 FQNEAQ. Deletions cut 0 bases from V and 0 bases from J, with 17 bases between. This CDR3 comprises 19 residues. The CDR3 bases are TGTGCCAGCAGCTTAGCCCCCTCCTGGAGGTTATCGAACACCGGGGAGCTGTTTTTT. Protein: CASSLAPSWRLSNTGELFF.